The entry below describes one T cell receptor beta chain. Its antigen is as yet unknown. Only in-frame clones appear in the TCRdb table, and some are missing; sequencing was by immunoSEQ multiplex PCR. The data hold about 320,000 clones, with 86% observed a single time. The entry originates in a study of Ad26.COV2.S vaccination and SARS-CoV-2 variants. Turning to the study itself: Donor was one of the participants in the Ad26.COV2.S arm of the COV1001 trial.

Noted treatment: roughly 20 received Ad26.COV2.S at low or high dose, single or two shots; about 5 received placebo; per-sample allocation not given. Repertoires come from day 63 after the first vaccine or placebo injection. The administered vaccine (an Ad26 vector) expressed Wuhan-strain SARS-CoV-2 spike. This CDR3 spans 17 amino acids. CDR1 SGHRS and CDR2 YFSETQ come from the germline V gene. V gave up 2 bases and J gave up 0 bases; unmatched junction bases: 9. Whole-study findings and limits: Among vaccine recipients, spike-specific TCR breadth exceeded that of placebo recipients.

The receptor was derived from a person between 18 and 59 years old who received the Ad26.COV2.S COVID-19 vaccine or a placebo. The chain carries TRBV5-1 and TRBJ2-3, with 7 positions matching TRBD2. This material consisted of peripheral blood, taken in a trial of Ad26.COV2.S vaccine versus placebo. CDR3 in DNA: TGCGCCAGCAGCTTAAGAGCTCGGGGGGATAGCACAGATACGCAGTATTTT. This codes for CASSLRARGDSTDTQYF.